This T cell receptor beta chain originates from a study of cytomegalovirus exposure and HLA in healthy donors. Findings and limits, study-wide: An Asian-associated ancestry cluster reportedly showed fewer N-insertions than the roughly 700-donor mean in a later analysis.

PCR used 60 Vbeta primers and 13 Jbeta primers. Only in-frame clones appear in the TCRdb table, and some are missing; sequencing was by immunoSEQ multiplex PCR. The sample table includes under 150,000 clones. Germline V gene sequence: CDR1 MGHRA, CDR2 YSYEKL. V was cut by 4 bases and J by 2 bases, with 8 bases left in between. There are 14 residues in the CDR3. A word on this clone: Its target is not known.

The TCR originated in a woman in her sixties or seventies in good health and CMV-seronegative. This chain links TRBV4-1 with TRBJ1-4; no reliable D call. Source material: PBMCs. The CDR3 DNA reads as TGCGCCAGCAGCCGAGGCCATACTAATGAAAAACTGTTTTTT. Encoded protein: CASSRGHTNEKLFF.